These T cell receptor beta chains were read from a single sample in a study of blood T cell repertoires in COVID-19. Measured with immunoSEQ multiplex PCR; TCRdb has only the in-frame clones, and not every one. Found here are around 170,000 clones, roughly 77% of them singletons; the top ten hold about 11%. Input material: peripheral blood. These receptor sequences come from an elderly woman with COVID-19, enrolled during active disease. The CDR3 runs from the conserved cysteine through the conserved F or W. Each record gives: D gene, CDR3 length, V gene, CDR3 protein. A D gene is named only where the DNA matches it firmly.

TRBD1 | 16 | TRBV19 | CASSIRDRGPGDTQYF
TRBD1 | 13 | TRBV6-5 | CASRDRGGEKLFF
- | 13 | TRBV20-1 | CSASAGQGETQYF
- | 16 | TRBV4-2 | CASSQGGRGGQETQYF
TRBD1 | 14 | TRBV7-9 | CASSLQTGGEGYTF
TRBD2 | 14 | TRBV2 | CASGTSGRTDTQYF
- | 14 | TRBV6-5 | CASPGGAGAYEQYF
TRBD1 | 14 | TRBV7-8 | CASSSDRGQETQYF
- | 16 | TRBV6-5 | CASSYGGRGSQETQYF
- | 15 | TRBV7-2 | CASSLVSGAAGELFF
- | 15 | TRBV21-1 | CASSRGTGSSYEQYF
TRBD2 | 15 | TRBV6-6 | CATFLTSGSSNEQFF
- | 16 | TRBV5-4 | CASSLLAPTSYNEQFF
- | 15 | TRBV25-1 | CASSDLSGTGDTQYF
- | 14 | TRBV18 | CASSPTGTNSPLHF
- | 14 | TRBV3-1/TRBV3-2 | CASSQASGVMGYTF
TRBD2 | 15 | TRBV9 | CASSVATGGLVTQYF
TRBD2 | 15 | TRBV2 | CASSILAALTDTQYF
- | 13 | TRBV5-4 | CASSLERGGPQHF
- | 12 | TRBV6-1 | CASSDHSYEQYF